Presented here are 16 T cell receptor beta chains from one specimen sequenced in a study of blood T cell repertoires in COVID-19. This table comes from immunoSEQ multiplex PCR, and its TCRdb copy is limited to in-frame clones, with some not included. The sample yields 250,000 to 350,000 clones, about 85% seen once. Material for sequencing was peripheral blood. The receptors derive from a human donor with COVID-19, enrolled during active disease. The donor label of this sample is uncertain.

The chain carries TRBV27 and TRBJ2-7; 8 nucleotides align to TRBD2. The CDR3 covers 14 residues. Per the germline V gene, CDR1 is MNHEY and CDR2 is SMNVEV (reference sequence). V was clipped by 5 bases and J by 2 bases; unmatched bases: 5. The CDR3 is CASSDSGIPYEQYF. The CDR3 DNA reads TGTGCCAGCAGTGATAGCGGGATCCCCTACGAGCAGTACTTC.

This clone was recorded once. The chain employs TRBV7-9 and TRBJ2-7; perhaps TRBD2 as D (6 bases). Germline V lookup: CDR1 SEHNR, CDR2 FQNEAQ (reference sequence). V was pared by 0 bases and J by 2 bases, with 11 bases between. CDR3 size: 15 residues. The CDR3 here is CASSLAGGAAYEQYF. CDR3 nucleotides: TGTGCCAGCAGCTTAGCTGGAGGGGCGGCCTACGAGCAGTACTTC.

The chain has TRBV5-5 and TRBJ2-2, with D unclear. Looked up from germline, CDR1 is SGHKS and CDR2 is YYEKEE (reference sequence). This CDR3 is built from 13 residues. V was pared by 7 bases and J by 5 bases, with 12 bases between. The DNA for the CDR3 is TGTGCCAGCCGTCGCGGTGGGACCGGGGAGCTGTTTTTT. Protein product: CASRRGGTGELFF.

CDR3 sequence: CAWSVRRDPVPLTDTQYF. The DNA for the CDR3 is TGTGCCTGGAGTGTAAGGCGGGACCCCGTACCCCTCACAGATACGCAGTATTTT. The genes are TRBV30 and TRBJ2-3, with D perhaps TRBD2 (6 bases). Germline-derived CDR1 and CDR2 are GTSNPN and SVGIG (reference sequence). Trimming stripped 0 bases from V and 2 bases from J, with 21 bases between. The length of the CDR3 is 18 residues.

The chain has TRBV6-1 and TRBJ2-1; TRBD2 matches 7 bases. V was clipped by 2 bases and J by 1 base; unmatched bases: 5. Germline assignment: CDR1 MNHNS and CDR2 SASEGT. The CDR3 runs 16 residues. CDR3 sequence: CASSEFAGASYNEQFF. As DNA, the CDR3 is TGTGCCAGCAGTGAATTCGCGGGAGCATCCTACAATGAGCAGTTCTTC.

The J gene is TRBJ2-7, the V gene TRBV7-2, with 7 bases fitting TRBD2. J was trimmed by 2 bases and V by 4 bases; bases with no gene match: 11. The CDR3 is 16 residues long. In germline, CDR1 is SGHTA, CDR2 FQGNSA. CDR3 in amino acids: CASSSPQIGRAYEQYF. In DNA form, the CDR3 reads TGTGCCAGCAGCTCCCCCCAAATTGGGAGGGCCTACGAGCAGTACTTC.

This chain connects TRBV28 to TRBJ1-6; D is possibly TRBD1 (5 bases). CDR1 is MDHEN and CDR2 is SYDVKM in the germline V gene. The CDR3 contains 15 residues. V lost 3 bases to trimming and J lost 10 bases, with 16 bases between them. In nucleotides, the CDR3 is TGTGCCAGCAGTTTCTTGCCAGGGCGCGGCTCACCCCTCCACTTT. Amino acids: CASSFLPGRGSPLHF.

This clone was observed once. The CDR3 DNA follows: TGTGCCAGCAGCCGAGTTGATGGGCGATACGAGCAGTACTTC. This translates into CASSRVDGRYEQYF. This chain uses TRBV7-8 with TRBJ2-7; D unresolved. The germline gives CDR1 SGHVS, CDR2 FQNEAQ. CDR3 length: 14 amino acids. V was clipped by 5 bases and J by 4 bases, with 15 bases between them.

The chain employs TRBV2 and TRBJ2-1; D may be TRBD1 (7 bases). CDR3 size: 16 residues. CDR1 is SNHLY, CDR2 FYNNEI, per germline. With 0 bases removed from V and 8 bases from J, the gap between germline ends came to 17 bases. The CDR3 DNA reads as TGTGCCAGCAGTGAAGCTGAGGCAGGGGGGAGGTATGAGCAGTTCTTC. It codes for CASSEAEAGGRYEQFF. Together with reference TRBV2 and TRBJ2-1, the CDR3 gives the full variable domain: EPEVTQTPSHQVTQMGQEVILRCVPISNHLYFYWYRQILGQKVEFLVSFYNNEISEKSEIFDDQFSVERPDGSNFTLKIRSTKLEDSAMYFCASSEAEAGGRYEQFFGPGTRLTVL.

This chain uses TRBV2 with TRBJ2-1; 10 bases map to TRBD1. There are 17 residues in the CDR3. The germline CDR1 and CDR2 sequences are SNHLY and FYNNEI. V trimming: 6 bases; J trimming: 7 bases; junction bases outside the gene matches: 15. The CDR3 region is CASSPPVRQGARNEQFF. The DNA of the CDR3 is TGTGCCAGCAGCCCCCCTGTTAGACAGGGGGCTAGGAATGAGCAGTTCTTC.

V and J are TRBV7-6 and TRBJ1-6; the match to TRBD1 covers 9 bases. The CDR3 has 16 residues. Germline V CDR1 and CDR2: SGHVS, FNYEAQ. The trim removed 4 bases at V and 4 bases at J, leaving 5 bases unmatched. The CDR3 loop is CASSSRTGEYNSPLHF. For the CDR3, the DNA is TGTGCCAGCAGCTCTCGGACAGGGGAATATAATTCACCCCTCCACTTT.

V and J are TRBV5-4 and TRBJ2-3, with 8 positions matching TRBD2. The CDR3 covers 16 residues. From germline, CDR1 is SGHNT and CDR2 YYREEE (reference sequence). J gave up 4 bases and V 3 bases, and 10 bases lay outside the gene matches. The CDR3 loop reads CASSYGGGRKPDTQYF. The CDR3 DNA is TGTGCCAGCAGCTACGGGGGGGGACGAAAACCAGATACGCAGTATTTT.

The rearrangement links TRBV7-8 to TRBJ1-2; D gene ambiguous. This CDR3 is built from 16 residues. V was cut by 1 base and J by 4 bases, with 16 bases left in between. Germline values: CDR1 SGHVS, CDR2 FQNEAQ. The CDR3 sequence: CASSLVAGETLYGYTF. In nucleotides, the CDR3 is TGTGCCAGCAGCTTAGTCGCGGGCGAAACCCTCTATGGCTACACCTTC.

The chain recombines TRBV5-4 with TRBJ2-5, with 9 bases matching TRBD2. Germline V gene data show CDR1 as SGHNT and CDR2 as YYREEE (reference sequence). J was trimmed by 3 bases and V by 2 bases; bases with no gene match: 8. This CDR3 contains 16 residues. CDR3 nucleotide sequence: TGTGCCAGCAGCTTAAACCTAGCGGGATTAAAAGAGACCCAGTACTTC. Its protein product is CASSLNLAGLKETQYF.

This rearrangement joins TRBV28 to TRBJ1-6; a weak D match, TRBD1 (6 bases). Germline V gene sequence: CDR1 MDHEN, CDR2 SYDVKM. CDR3 size: 9 residues. The CDR3 region is CWGPVPIHF. In DNA form, the CDR3 reads TGTTGGGGGCCGGTTCCCATCCACTTT.

This chain connects TRBV9 to TRBJ2-7; D might be TRBD2 (5 bases). Trimming took 0 bases from V and 4 from J, leaving 14 bases between them. In germline, CDR1 is SGDLS, CDR2 YYNGEE. The CDR3 covers 15 residues. In DNA form, the CDR3 reads TGTGCCAGCAGCGTAGGAGAGGGCAGGAAGTACGAGCAGTACTTC. As protein: CASSVGEGRKYEQYF.